The sequence of this T cell receptor beta chain was determined in a study of T cell changes during pregnancy in multiple sclerosis. The CDR3 runs 14 residues. The germline CDR1 and CDR2 sequences are MGHRA and YSYEKL. The V and J ends lost 1 base and 3 bases respectively, with 9 bases between them. Assay used: immunoSEQ multiplex PCR; TCRdb lists only in-frame clones, some missing. The sample has about 59,000 clones; around 94% are singletons. The receptor's source is a female donor with multiple sclerosis, enrolled in a pregnancy study. The sequencing used CD8+ T cells from peripheral blood mononuclear cells, collected after pregnancy. The gene calls are TRBV4-1 and TRBJ1-1; TRBD1 is a possible D gene (5 bases). The CDR3 nucleotides are TGCGCCAGCAGCCAAGGGGACTGGGACACTGAAGCTTTCTTT. This translates into CASSQGDWDTEAFF.